The 25 T cell receptor beta chains presented below share a single source sample, sequenced in a study of CD8 T cells in cerebrospinal fluid in Alzheimer's disease. TCRdb processed the 10x single-cell sequencing reads again and assigns one entry to each CDR3 protein, with no DNA. The sample includes around 1,200 distinct CDR3 sequences. Sequenced input: cerebrospinal fluid. All receptors come from a human donor in good health.

V usage is TRBV18 and J usage is TRBJ2-5; lacking DNA, the TRBD1 call made by TCRdb goes unchecked. Germline CDR1 is KGHSH and CDR2 is LQKENI. The CDR3 length is 15 residues. This CDR3 is CASSPNTGVGETQYF.

This clonotype is medium-sized (0.01 to 0.1%) by frequency. The chain recombines TRBV4-1 with TRBJ2-3; lacking DNA, the TRBD2 call made by TCRdb goes unchecked. The CDR3 covers 18 residues. Per germline, CDR1 MGHRA and CDR2 YSYEKL. CDR3 sequence reads: CASSQGTSGSTGADTQYF.

This clonotype counts as large by frequency. This CDR3 is CASNPGAAGSSYNEQFF. The rearrangement uses TRBV12-3 or TRBV12-4 and TRBJ2-1; lacking DNA, the TRBD2 call made by TCRdb goes unchecked. This CDR3 has 17 residues.

By frequency, this clonotype registers large (0.1 to 1%). The chain joins TRBV28 to TRBJ2-1; TCRdb calls TRBD2, which cannot be checked without DNA. CDR1 and CDR2 (germline): MDHEN, SYDVKM. The length of the CDR3 is 15 residues. CDR3 residues: CASSAEAGEANEQFF. Combining the CDR3 with reference TRBV28 and TRBJ2-1 gives the whole variable domain DVKVTQSSRYLVKRTGEKVFLECVQDMDHENMFWYRQDPGLGLRLIYFSYDVKMKEKGDIPEGYSVSREKKERFSLILESASTNQTSMYLCASSAEAGEANEQFFGPGTRLTVL.

The chain joins TRBV5-4 to TRBJ1-1; TCRdb's D call of TRBD1 is untestable without DNA. Looked up from germline, CDR1 is SGHNT and CDR2 is YYREEE (reference sequence). The CDR3 consists of 14 residues. The CDR3 region is CASVYGTDNTEAFF.

According to its frequency, this clonotype is large. The rearrangement joins TRBV5-5 to TRBJ2-5; TCRdb reports TRBD1, a call that lacks DNA to check it against. The CDR3 contains 14 residues. Looked up from germline, CDR1 is SGHKS and CDR2 is YYEKEE (reference sequence). CDR3: CASSLVTGWETQYF.

The rearrangement joins TRBV5-1 to TRBJ1-4; the D call from TCRdb, TRBD1, cannot be confirmed without DNA. The CDR3 has 18 amino acids. Germline values: CDR1 SGHRS, CDR2 YFSETQ. The CDR3: CASSSAPGQGERWEKLFF.

Frequency places this clonotype as medium-sized. This sequence joins TRBV6-1 and TRBJ2-7; TCRdb calls TRBD1, which cannot be checked without DNA. The CDR3 length is 14 residues. Germline CDR1 reads MNHNS; CDR2 reads SASEGT. The CDR3: CASSEGQFSNEQYF.

Measured by frequency, this clonotype is medium-sized. CDR3 protein: CSAPLQGARSTEAFF. The V and J genes are TRBV20-1 and TRBJ1-1; with no DNA, the TCRdb D assignment of TRBD1 cannot be verified. CDR1 is DFQATT, CDR2 SNEGSKA, per germline (reference sequence). There are 15 residues in the CDR3.

This clonotype is identified as medium-sized (0.01 to 0.1%) from frequency. The chain recombines TRBV5-6 with TRBJ2-1; as DNA is missing, the TRBD2 call by TCRdb cannot be tested. Germline V gene data show CDR1 as SGHDT and CDR2 as YYEEEE. The CDR3 sequence is 16 residues long. The CDR3 is CASSLGTSGSKNEQFF.

In terms of frequency, this clonotype is large. The V and J genes are TRBV7-6 and TRBJ2-2; the D gene TCRdb calls, TRBD1, cannot be checked with no DNA. This CDR3 has 16 amino acids. CDR1 is SGHVS, CDR2 FNYEAQ, per germline. CDR3 region: CASSLVPGGDTGELFF.

Its frequency marks this clonotype as large. The chain joins TRBV4-3 to TRBJ2-1; checking the TCRdb D call of TRBD1 is not possible without DNA. The CDR3 spans 17 residues. Germline V gene lookup returns CDR1 LGHNA and CDR2 YSLEER. CDR3 amino acids: CASSQDAAGQIYNEQFF.

Considering frequency, this clonotype is large. The chain's CDR3 is CASRPGITDGANVLTF. The gene calls are TRBV4-3 and TRBJ2-6. CDR1 and CDR2 from the germline V gene are LGHNA and YSLEER. CDR3 length: 16 amino acids.

This clonotype is labeled medium-sized based on frequency. CDR3 sequence reads: CASSLAGLVPYF. This sequence joins TRBV5-4 and TRBJ2-7; TCRdb returns TRBD2, unconfirmable since there is no DNA. This CDR3 contains 12 residues. In germline, CDR1 is SGHNT, CDR2 YYREEE (reference sequence). Filled out from reference TRBV5-4 and TRBJ2-7, the complete variable domain reads ETGVTQSPTHLIKTRGQQVTLRCSSQSGHNTVSWYQQALGQGPQFIFQYYREEENGRGNFPPRFSGLQFPNYSSELNVNALELDDSALYLCASSLAGLVPYFGPGTRLTVT.

This clonotype ranks as large in terms of frequency. This chain connects TRBV7-2 to TRBJ1-4; absent DNA, TCRdb's TRBD1 call cannot be checked. From germline, CDR1 is SGHTA and CDR2 FQGNSA. This CDR3 is built from 15 residues. Here the CDR3 reads CASSLQQGGFEKLFF. The entire variable domain, with the rest obtained from reference TRBV7-2 and TRBJ1-4, is as follows: GAGVSQSPSNKVTEKGKDVELRCDPISGHTALYWYRQSLGQGLEFLIYFQGNSAPDKSGLPSDRFSAERTGGSVSTLTIQRTQQEDSAVYLCASSLQQGGFEKLFFGSGTQLSVL.

Judged by frequency, this clonotype is large. The rearrangement joins TRBV5-1 to TRBJ2-1. CDR1 SGHRS and CDR2 YFSETQ come from the germline V gene. This CDR3 is built from 12 residues. CDR3 protein: CASSFGYNEQFF.

Its frequency marks this clonotype as medium-sized. The chain joins TRBV4-3 to TRBJ2-4; there is no DNA to check the TCRdb D call of TRBD2. Germline CDR1 is LGHNA and CDR2 is YSLEER. This CDR3 is 17 amino acids long. CDR3 protein: CASSQDLRAGGKNIQYF.

Judged by frequency, this clonotype is large. V is TRBV13 and J is TRBJ2-1; without DNA, the TCRdb call of TRBD2 cannot be checked. The CDR3 spans 13 residues. Germline CDR1 PRHDT, CDR2 FYEKMQ (reference sequence). CDR3 amino acids: CASSSTRMNEQFF.

In terms of frequency, this clonotype is large. The chain carries TRBV7-2 and TRBJ1-2; TCRdb's D call of TRBD1 is untestable without DNA. The CDR3 extends over 15 amino acids. Germline CDR1 and CDR2: SGHTA and FQGNSA. The CDR3 here is CASSFDVGVSYGYTF.

In terms of frequency, this clonotype is medium-sized. V gene TRBV3-1 combines with J gene TRBJ1-2; lacking DNA, the TRBD1 call made by TCRdb goes unchecked. Germline CDR1 is LGHDT and CDR2 is YNNKEL (reference sequence). This CDR3 region has 12 residues. CDR3 region: CASSRTGRGYTF.

Considering frequency, this clonotype is medium-sized. The chain is built from TRBV28 and TRBJ1-2; TCRdb's D gene call, TRBD1, goes unchecked for lack of DNA. Germline loops: CDR1 MDHEN, CDR2 SYDVKM. This CDR3 has 13 amino acids. The CDR3: CASSLGHLSGYTF.

Frequency places this clonotype as large. The chain recombines TRBV6-2 or TRBV6-3 with TRBJ2-2; there is no DNA to check the TCRdb D call of TRBD1. The germline gives CDR1 MNHEY, CDR2 SVGEGT. This CDR3 is built from 15 residues. The CDR3 is CASSEGGRSTGELFF.

The rearrangement uses TRBV20-1 and TRBJ2-7; as DNA is missing, the TRBD2 call by TCRdb cannot be tested. This CDR3 region has 15 residues. The V gene's germline CDR1 is DFQATT and CDR2 SNEGSKA (reference sequence). The chain's CDR3 is CSARAPTSGTYEQYF.

Its frequency marks this clonotype as medium-sized. The rearrangement links TRBV28 to TRBJ2-2. This CDR3 comprises 13 residues. Germline V gene sequence: CDR1 MDHEN, CDR2 SYDVKM. CDR3 loop: CASSSTLTGELFF.

In terms of frequency, this clonotype is medium-sized. This sequence joins TRBV6-2 or TRBV6-3 and TRBJ2-3; TCRdb's D call, TRBD2, is unchecked because there is no DNA. The CDR3 loop spans 15 amino acids. Germline assignment: CDR1 MNHEY and CDR2 SVGEGT. This CDR3 reads CASRSAGSGTDTQYF.